This TCR beta chain was found in a study of T cell responses to AZD1222 COVID-19 vaccine. Data came from immunoSEQ multiplex PCR; TCRdb stores just in-frame clones and leaves some out. The sample has over 45,000 clones, about 86% seen once. CDR1 and CDR2 (germline): MDHEN, SYDVKM. Between the trimmed V and J ends, which lost 3 bases and 7 bases, there was a span of 12 bases. The CDR3 is made up of 13 amino acids. Here the sequenced sample was peripheral blood, taken on day 0 of AZD1222 vaccination. The chain is built from TRBV28 and TRBJ1-1, with D hard to call. The sequence was obtained from an adult in good health. The CDR3 sequence: CASSLSNQLEAFF. The CDR3 DNA sequence: TGTGCCAGCAGTTTGTCGAATCAACTTGAAGCTTTCTTT.